The clone carrying this T cell receptor (beta chain) was counted only a few times. Its target is not known. Quantitative 5'-RACE was performed with molecular barcodes, and it yielded the TCR beta libraries. TCRdb itself ran the 5' RACE reads through MiXCR, one entry per CDR3 protein. The sample has 300,000 to 350,000 distinct CDR3 sequences, around 15% seen once; the top ten hold 1.1%. These data are taken from a study of CD8 T cells in ankylosing spondylitis. Study-level findings and limits: Several highly homologous variants formed a TCR beta motif that appeared characteristic of ankylosing spondylitis blood. The clones that were linked to disease were reported to be significantly enriched in matched synovial fluid samples from ankylosing spondylitis patients.

Material for sequencing was blood, either unsorted or a sorted T cell fraction (not recorded which). This receptor was obtained from a male donor with ankylosing spondylitis or in good health (not recorded which).

The DNA of the CDR3 is TGCGCCAGCAGCCAGGATCGTGGTGGCCGGGGGAGAGGGACCCAGTACTTC. Residues: CASSQDRGGRGRGTQYF. V usage is TRBV4-1 and J usage is TRBJ2-5; maybe TRBD2 (6 bases). V was trimmed by 3 bases and J by 7 bases, leaving 24 bases between them. Germline V gives CDR1 MGHRA, CDR2 YSYEKL. The CDR3 loop spans 17 amino acids.